The clone carrying this TCR beta chain was recorded a few times. Antigen: not known. TCRdb passed the 5' RACE reads through MiXCR, listing each CDR3 protein once. The table has roughly 350,000 distinct CDR3 sequences, roughly 21% seen once; the top ten hold approximately 12%. The data originate from a study of T-cell memory formation after mild COVID-19. V dropped 1 base and J dropped 4; count of bases not matched to a gene: 12. Germline V gives CDR1 MGHRA, CDR2 YSYEKL. The CDR3 runs to 18 residues. Study-level results: CD4/CD8 balance characterized clones contracting day 15 to 85, and CD4+ skew characterized later expanders. Clones from the second wave (peaking day 37) had unconfirmed SARS-CoV-2 specificity. Among CD4+ contracting clones, most were CM and EM, and CD8+ ones EMRA. The appearance of some responding clones in pre-infection memory suggested that cross-reactive memory joined.

The chain carries TRBV4-1 and TRBJ2-1; 8 positions match TRBD1. The material sequenced was PBMCs or a T cell subset sorted from them (not recorded which). The sequence was obtained from an adult woman who had mild COVID-19 (a few samples of this study predate the infection). Cell type and time point are not known. The CDR3 nucleotides are TGCGCCAGCAGCCAAGGGACAGGGCGAGCCACTTATTACAATGAGCAGTTCTTC. The encoded protein is CASSQGTGRATYYNEQFF.